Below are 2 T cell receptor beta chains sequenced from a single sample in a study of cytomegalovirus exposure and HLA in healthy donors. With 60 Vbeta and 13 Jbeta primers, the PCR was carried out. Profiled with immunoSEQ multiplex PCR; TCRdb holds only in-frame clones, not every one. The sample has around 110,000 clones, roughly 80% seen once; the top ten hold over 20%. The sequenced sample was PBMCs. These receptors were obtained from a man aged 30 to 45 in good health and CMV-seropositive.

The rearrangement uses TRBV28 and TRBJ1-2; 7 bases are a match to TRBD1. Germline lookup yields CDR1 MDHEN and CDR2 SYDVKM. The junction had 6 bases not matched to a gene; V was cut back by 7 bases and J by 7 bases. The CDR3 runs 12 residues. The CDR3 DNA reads TGTGCCAGCATTCTCAGGGGGGTTGGCTACACCTTC. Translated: CASILRGVGYTF.

For the CDR3, the DNA is TGTGCCAGCAGTACCGCGACAGCTTATACGCAGTATTTT. Encoded protein: CASSTATAYTQYF. This chain connects TRBV27 to TRBJ2-3; possibly TRBD1 for D (5 bases). This CDR3 contains 13 residues. Germline V lookup: CDR1 MNHEY, CDR2 SMNVEV (reference sequence). V was shortened by 5 bases and J by 7 bases, with 13 bases between the two germline ends.